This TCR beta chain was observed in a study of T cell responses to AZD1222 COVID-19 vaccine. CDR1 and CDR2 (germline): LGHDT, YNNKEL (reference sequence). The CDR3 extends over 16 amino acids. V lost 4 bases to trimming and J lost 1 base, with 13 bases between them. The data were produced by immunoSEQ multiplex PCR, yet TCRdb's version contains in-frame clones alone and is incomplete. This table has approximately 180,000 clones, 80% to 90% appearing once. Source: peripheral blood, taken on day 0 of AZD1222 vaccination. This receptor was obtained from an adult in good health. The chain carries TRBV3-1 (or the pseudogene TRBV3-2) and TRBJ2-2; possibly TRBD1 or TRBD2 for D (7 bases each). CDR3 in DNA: TGTGCCAGCAGCCTTTCAGGGGGGGAGAACACCGGGGAGCTGTTTTTT. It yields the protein CASSLSGGENTGELFF.